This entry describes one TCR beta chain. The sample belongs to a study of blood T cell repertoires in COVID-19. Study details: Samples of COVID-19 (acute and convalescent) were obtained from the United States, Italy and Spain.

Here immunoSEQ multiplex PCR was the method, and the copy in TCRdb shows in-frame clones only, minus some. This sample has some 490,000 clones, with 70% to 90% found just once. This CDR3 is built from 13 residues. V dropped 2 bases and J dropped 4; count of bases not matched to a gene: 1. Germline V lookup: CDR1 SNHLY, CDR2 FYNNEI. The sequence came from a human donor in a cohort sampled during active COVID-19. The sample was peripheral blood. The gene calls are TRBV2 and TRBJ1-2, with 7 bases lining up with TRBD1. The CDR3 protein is CASSERDSYGYTF. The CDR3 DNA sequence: TGTGCCAGCAGTGAACGGGACAGCTATGGCTACACCTTC.